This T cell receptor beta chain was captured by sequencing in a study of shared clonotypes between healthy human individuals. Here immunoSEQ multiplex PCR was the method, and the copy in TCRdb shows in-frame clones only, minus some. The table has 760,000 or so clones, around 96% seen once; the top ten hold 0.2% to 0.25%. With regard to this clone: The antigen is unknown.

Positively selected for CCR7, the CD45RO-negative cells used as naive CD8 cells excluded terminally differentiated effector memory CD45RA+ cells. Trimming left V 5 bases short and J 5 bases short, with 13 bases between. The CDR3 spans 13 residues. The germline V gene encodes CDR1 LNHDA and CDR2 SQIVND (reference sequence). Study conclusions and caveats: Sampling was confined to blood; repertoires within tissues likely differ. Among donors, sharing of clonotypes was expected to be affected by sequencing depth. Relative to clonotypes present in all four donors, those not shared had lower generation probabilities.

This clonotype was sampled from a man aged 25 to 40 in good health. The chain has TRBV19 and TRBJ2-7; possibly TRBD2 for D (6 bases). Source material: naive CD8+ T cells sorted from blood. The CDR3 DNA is TGTGCCAGTAGTGCGACTAGTACGAACGAGCAGTACTTC. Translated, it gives CASSATSTNEQYF. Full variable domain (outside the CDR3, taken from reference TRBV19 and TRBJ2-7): DGGITQSPKYLFRKEGQNVTLSCEQNLNHDAMYWYRQDPGQGLRLIYYSQIVNDFQKGDIAEGYSVSREKKESFPLTVTSAQKNPTAFYLCASSATSTNEQYFGPGTRLTVT.